A selection of T cell receptor beta chains follows, all from one sample in a study of shared clonotypes between healthy human individuals. TCRdb keeps only in-frame clones here, not all; method: immunoSEQ multiplex PCR. The sample has around 500,000 clones; 70% to 85% are singletons. Sample: PBMCs. The origin of the receptors is a woman aged 40 to 50 in good health. Some clones in this sample may be carry-over from other donors' samples. Both conserved end residues are part of each CDR3. The D gene is left open where the match is weak. Rows give clone size only sometimes, using once, few, many, or a class for an expanded clone.

NA 14 TRBJ2-2 TRBV9 TRBD1 CASRGTVNTGELFF TGTGCCAGCAGGGGGACAGTGAACACCGGGGAGCTGTTTTTT
NA 14 TRBJ2-2 TRBV2 TRBD2 CASISASGSGELFF TGTGCCAGCATATCGGCTAGCGGGAGCGGGGAGCTGTTTTTT
NA 17 TRBJ1-5 TRBV11-2 NA CASSLGPHGSGNQPQHF TGTGCCAGCAGCTTAGGTCCCCACGGTTCGGGCAATCAGCCCCAGCATTTT
NA 15 TRBJ1-4 TRBV6-1 TRBD1 CASAHRGMVNEKLFF TGTGCCAGCGCACACAGGGGGATGGTTAATGAAAAACTGTTTTTT
NA 14 TRBJ2-7 TRBV7-6 NA CASSGFGGEDEQYF TGTGCCAGCAGCGGCTTTGGGGGAGAGGACGAGCAGTACTTC
NA 12 TRBJ2-7 TRBV10-2 NA CASTQFSYEQYF TGCGCCAGCACCCAGTTTTCCTACGAGCAGTACTTC
few 13 TRBJ2-3 TRBV5-6 NA CASSSSDGHTQYF TGTGCCAGCAGCTCCTCAGACGGGCATACGCAGTATTTT
NA 14 TRBJ2-1 TRBV21-1 NA CASSITGVYNEQFF TGTGCCAGCAGCATAACAGGGGTCTACAATGAGCAGTTCTTC
NA 16 TRBJ2-6 TRBV5-1 NA CASSGTRSSGANVLTF TGCGCCAGCAGCGGGACTCGGAGCTCTGGGGCCAACGTCCTGACTTTC
NA 17 TRBJ1-5 TRBV19 TRBD1 CASSTGTGGIFIQPQHF TGTGCCAGTAGTACCGGGACAGGGGGTATCTTTATTCAGCCCCAGCATTTT
once 13 TRBJ2-5 TRBV19 NA CASSGGRGETQYF TGTGCCAGTAGTGGGGGCAGGGGAGAGACCCAGTACTTC
NA 15 TRBJ2-2 TRBV7-9 NA CASREPWRNTGELFF TGTGCCAGCAGAGAACCGTGGAGAAACACCGGGGAGCTGTTTTTT
NA 14 TRBJ2-1 TRBV30 NA CAWSEWDSYNEQFF TGTGCCTGGAGTGAGTGGGACTCCTACAATGAGCAGTTCTTC
NA 15 TRBJ2-7 TRBV28 TRBD1 CASSKPGTGSYEQYF TGTGCCAGCAGTAAGCCCGGGACAGGTTCCTACGAGCAGTACTTC
NA 14 TRBJ2-1 TRBV28 NA CASSESSTYNEQFF TGTGCCAGCAGCGAGAGTTCTACCTACAATGAGCAGTTCTTC
NA 14 TRBJ1-1 TRBV2 NA CASSLTRGDTEAFF TGTGCCAGCAGCCTAACCAGGGGTGACACTGAAGCTTTCTTT